A single sample is the source of the 12 T cell receptor beta chains below, sequenced in a study of shared clonotypes between healthy human individuals. Here immunoSEQ multiplex PCR was the method, and the copy in TCRdb shows in-frame clones only, minus some. The table records around 700,000 clones, more than 70% of them present only once. Sequenced material: memory CD4+ T cells sorted from blood. Subset noted: CD45RA-negative fraction. The origin of the receptors is a woman between 25 and 40 years old in good health.

The V call is TRBV5-4, the J call TRBJ2-3, with 12 bases fitting TRBD2. The CDR3 consists of 14 residues. CDR1 and CDR2 from the germline V gene are SGHNT and YYREEE (reference sequence). V shed 4 bases, J shed 9 bases, and the junction held 6 bases outside the gene matches. The CDR3: CASSPTSGSHTQYF. CDR3 DNA: TGTGCCAGCAGCCCGACTAGCGGGAGTCACACGCAGTATTTT.

In this sample, this clone turned up once. V usage is TRBV10-1 and J usage is TRBJ2-2; 8 positions agree with TRBD1. The CDR3 runs to 15 residues. CDR1 and CDR2 from the germline V gene are WNHNN and SYGVQD (reference sequence). V gave up 6 bases and J gave up 6 bases; unmatched junction bases: 9. Here the CDR3 DNA reads TGCGCCAGCAGCGCGGGACAGGACGTCCCCGGGGAGCTGTTTTTT. It yields the protein CASSAGQDVPGELFF.

The chain recombines TRBV5-6 with TRBJ2-1; the match to TRBD2 covers 11 bases. Looked up from germline, CDR1 is SGHDT and CDR2 is YYEEEE. V lost 5 bases, J lost 13 bases, and 11 bases stayed unmatched. This CDR3 region has 14 residues. For the CDR3, the DNA is TGTGCCAGCAGTTCACTAGCGGGGGAAAGAAGACAGTTCTTC. Its translation: CASSSLAGERRQFF.

This clone was seen a few times. V is TRBV28 and J is TRBJ2-7; D possibly corresponds to TRBD1 (5 bases). Germline V gives CDR1 MDHEN, CDR2 SYDVKM. The ends were cut back, 9 bases at V and 2 bases at J, with 20 bases in the middle. CDR3 length: 15 amino acids. The CDR3 DNA sequence: TGTGCCAGTACAGCAGGGATCAAGGCCGCCTACGAGCAGTACTTC. It translates to CASTAGIKAAYEQYF.

In nucleotides, the CDR3 is TGCGCCAGCAGCTCGCGGTCGGGACAGGGGAACACCGGGGAGCTGTTTTTT. The encoded protein is CASSSRSGQGNTGELFF. This chain uses TRBV5-1 with TRBJ2-2, with TRBD1 matching 9 bases. Germline CDR1 SGHRS, CDR2 YFSETQ. Trimming removed 3 bases from V and 1 base from J; junction bases left unmatched: 7. CDR3 length: 17 amino acids.

There are a few counts of this clone. The chain joins TRBV19 to TRBJ1-1; possible D gene TRBD1, 6 bases. The V gene lost 1 base and the J gene lost 1 base, with 13 bases spanning the gap. The CDR3 covers 16 residues. In germline, CDR1 is LNHDA, CDR2 SQIVND (reference sequence). CDR3 amino acids: CASSIGLGRGNTEAFF. The CDR3 nucleotides are TGTGCCAGTAGTATAGGCCTGGGCAGGGGGAACACTGAAGCTTTCTTT.

This chain links TRBV28 with TRBJ1-2, with a tentative D call TRBD1 (5 bases). V gave up 5 bases and J gave up 5 bases, with 9 bases separating them. The CDR3 runs to 12 residues. The germline CDR1 and CDR2 sequences are MDHEN and SYDVKM. In nucleotides, the CDR3 is TGTGCCAGCAGTGGGGGATGGTATGGCTACACCTTC. Protein: CASSGGWYGYTF.

The chain links TRBV28 to TRBJ1-5; 7 nucleotides line up with TRBD1. CDR1 and CDR2 (germline): MDHEN, SYDVKM. V shed 6 bases, J shed 3 bases, and the junction held 26 bases outside the gene matches. The CDR3 sequence is 21 residues long. DNA of the CDR3: TGTGCCAGCAGATCAGCAGGGGGGATAAGGACCGTTGACCCCTACAATCAGCCCCAGCATTTT. It yields the protein CASRSAGGIRTVDPYNQPQHF.

The chain combines TRBV30 with TRBJ1-3; no clear D gene. Trimming shortened V by 0 bases and J by 9 bases, and 12 bases separated the two germline ends. Germline V gives CDR1 GTSNPN, CDR2 SVGIG (reference sequence). CDR3 length: 13 amino acids. CDR3 residues: CAWSVLGFGTIYF. CDR3 DNA: TGTGCCTGGAGTGTACTAGGGTTTGGCACCATATATTTT.

As concerns this clone: Other nucleotide sequences in the sample specify the same CDR3. V and J are TRBV5-1 and TRBJ2-1, with D unresolved. CDR3 length equals 15 residues. CDR1 SGHRS and CDR2 YFSETQ come from the germline V gene. V lost 0 bases to trimming and J lost 0 bases, with 7 bases between them. CDR3 DNA sequence: TGCGCCAGCAGCTTGGATCGTAGCTCCTACAATGAGCAGTTCTTC. This gives the protein CASSLDRSSYNEQFF.

The chain recombines TRBV28 with TRBJ2-4, with 13 bases that match TRBD2. In germline, CDR1 is MDHEN, CDR2 SYDVKM. V trimming: 8 bases; J trimming: 8 bases; junction bases outside the gene matches: 6. The CDR3 is 14 amino acids. The CDR3 loop is CASGRTSGSDIQYF. CDR3 nucleotides: TGTGCCAGCGGCAGGACTAGCGGGAGTGACATTCAGTACTTC.

The chain couples TRBV25-1 to TRBJ2-3; 9 positions match TRBD1. With V trimmed by 5 bases and J by 0 bases, 6 bases remained unmatched. Looked up from germline, CDR1 is MGHDK and CDR2 is SYGVNS. This CDR3 comprises 16 residues. The CDR3 here is CASSHRGLVSTDTQYF. The CDR3 bases are TGTGCCAGCAGTCACAGGGGGCTAGTGAGCACAGATACGCAGTATTTT.